The source of this T cell receptor (beta chain) is a study of blood T cell repertoires in COVID-19. Overall study: T cells, B-cell-depleted T cells, or PBMCs provided the cDNA or gDNA that served as material.

The germline gives CDR1 MGHDK, CDR2 SYGVNS. The V end lost 6 bases, the J end lost 3 bases, and 9 bases lay between the germline ends. The CDR3 runs 13 residues. In the study's own analysis: Estimated nucleated cell counts came from reference gene primer amplification. Clones were sequenced by immunoSEQ multiplex PCR, and TCRdb holds only the in-frame ones, with some missing. For V, J and clone size, that table is used; D and trimming come from the DNA. The sample lists 55,000 to 70,000 clones; 82% were seen once. The origin of this receptor is a woman between 55 and 75 years old with acute or convalescent COVID-19. J is TRBJ2-1 and V is TRBV25-1; perhaps TRBD1 as D (6 bases). The sequenced sample was peripheral blood. In DNA form, the CDR3 reads TGTGCCAGCAGGGACAGAAACTACAATGAGCAGTTCTTC. Translation gives CASRDRNYNEQFF.